The entry that follows covers one T cell receptor beta chain sequence. The specificity of this receptor is unknown. Nothing much larger sits one base from this clone, and base qualities are not available. Distinct nucleotide sequences in the sample also encode this CDR3. The data were obtained in a study of control samples from healthy donors and cancer patients (dated by TCRdb to about 2020). Libraries were constructed by the immunoSEQ multiplex PCR assay. This immuneACCESS table, as held by TCRdb, lists in-frame sequences with V and J called but not all clones. Of the missing ones, under half trace to an unresolved V gene in checked studies; the others have no known cause. Here the sample has about 130,000 clones; approximately 90% occur a single time. The ten largest clonotypes hold roughly 2.1% of the sample. Trimming at the junction amounts to 2 bases on V and 1 base on J, and the germline ends lie 6 bases apart. Per the germline V gene (reference sequence), LNHDA is the CDR1 and SQIVND is the CDR2. The CDR3 sequence holds 14 residues, the cysteine and phenylalanine included. Kept here is only the CDR3 DNA, which spans 42 bases and is read in frame from base 1.

Specimen: blood. The sequence derives from a woman aged 50 to 60 in good health. The chain is encoded by TRBV19 joined to TRBJ1-5; TRBD1 is perhaps the D gene, given 5 matching bases. The CDR3 has the sequence CASSIWGSNQPQHF. The DNA sequence follows: TGTGCCAGTAGTATATGGGGGAGCAATCAGCCCCAGCATTTT.